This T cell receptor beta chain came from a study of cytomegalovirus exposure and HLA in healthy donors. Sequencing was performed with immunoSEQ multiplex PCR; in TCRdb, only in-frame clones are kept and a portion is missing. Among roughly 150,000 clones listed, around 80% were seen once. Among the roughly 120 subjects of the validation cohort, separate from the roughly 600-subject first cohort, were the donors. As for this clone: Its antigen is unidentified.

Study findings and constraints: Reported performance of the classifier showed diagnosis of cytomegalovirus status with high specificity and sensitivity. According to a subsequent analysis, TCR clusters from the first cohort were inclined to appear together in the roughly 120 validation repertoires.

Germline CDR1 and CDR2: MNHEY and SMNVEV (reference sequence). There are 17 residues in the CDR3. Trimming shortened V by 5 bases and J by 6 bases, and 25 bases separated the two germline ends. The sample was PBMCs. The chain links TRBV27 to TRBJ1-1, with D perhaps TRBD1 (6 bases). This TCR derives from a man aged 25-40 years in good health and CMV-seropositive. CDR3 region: CASSTTDRPEMFPEAFF. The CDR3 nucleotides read TGTGCCAGCAGTACCACGGACAGACCCGAGATGTTCCCTGAAGCTTTCTTT.